Presented here are 2 T cell receptor beta chains from one specimen sequenced in a study of T cell repertoires in ileal Crohn's disease. TCRdb's table, derived via immunoSEQ multiplex PCR, lists solely in-frame clones and lacks some. The data contain about 15,000 clones, roughly 70% of them singletons. Material for sequencing was ileal tissue. Receptor source: an adult with Crohn's disease.

This clone was seen a single time. The chain recombines TRBV27 with TRBJ1-1; TRBD1 might be the D (6 bases). Germline V CDR1 and CDR2: MNHEY, SMNVEV (reference sequence). The CDR3 is 13 residues long. The ends were cut back, 3 bases at V and 10 bases at J, with 15 bases in the middle. CDR3 in DNA: TGTGCCAGCAGTTTTCAGCTGGGGGCGAGAGCTTTCTTT. Amino acid sequence: CASSFQLGARAFF.

This rearrangement joins TRBV6-1 to TRBJ1-2, with D perhaps TRBD1 (5 bases). Germline V lookup: CDR1 MNHNS, CDR2 SASEGT. This CDR3 is built from 16 residues. Trimming left V 2 bases short and J 4 bases short, with 17 bases between. CDR3 coding DNA: TGTGCCAGCAGTGAAAGATCAGGCAGGGAAGGCTATGGCTACACCTTC. It is translated as CASSERSGREGYGYTF.